These T cell receptor beta chains were read from a single sample in a study of blood T cells in healthy people across ages. Each CDR3 protein gets one entry after TCRdb re-called the 5' RACE reads with MiXCR. The sample shows about 800,000 distinct CDR3 sequences, roughly 60% of them seen only once. The material sequenced was blood. All receptors come from a man aged 25-40 years in good health. Both conserved end residues are part of each CDR3. Fields, in order: J gene, V gene, D gene, clone size, CDR3 protein, CDR3 DNA. D genes are given only for firm matches. The size of a clone is reported for some rows only, either as once, few or many, or as a class for expanded clones.

>TRBJ2-7|TRBV28|.|few
CASRSSGGIAEQYF
TGTGCCAGCAGGTCCTCAGGGGGGATCGCCGAGCAGTACTTC
>TRBJ2-7|TRBV20-1|TRBD2|few
CSAANPGLGPYEQYF
TGCAGTGCAGCAAACCCGGGACTAGGACCCTACGAGCAGTACTTC
>TRBJ2-3|TRBV28|TRBD2|.
CASSLILAGVYTDTQYF
TGTGCCAGCAGCCTTATACTAGCGGGAGTGTACACAGATACGCAGTATTTT
>TRBJ2-1|TRBV7-2|.|once
CASSLALAGATIDNEQFF
TGTGCCAGCAGCTTAGCTCTCGCAGGGGCCACAATAGACAATGAGCAGTTCTTC
>TRBJ1-2|TRBV9|.|few
CASSVAKDSGNYGYTF
TGTGCCAGCAGCGTAGCTAAAGACTCAGGGAACTATGGCTACACCTTC
>TRBJ1-1|TRBV6-5|.|few
CASSLGRTTEAFF
TGTGCCAGCAGCCTAGGACGCACCACTGAAGCTTTCTTT
>TRBJ1-2|TRBV29-1|.|once
CSATRRNYGYTF
TGCAGCGCCACCCGACGGAACTATGGCTACACCTTC
>TRBJ2-3|TRBV9|.|once
CASSAQSTDTQYF
TGTGCCAGCAGCGCCCAGTCCACAGATACGCAGTATTTT
>TRBJ2-4|TRBV3-1|.|.
CASSRGVGGAAKNIQYF
TGTGCCAGCAGCCGAGGCGTTGGGGGCGCAGCCAAAAACATTCAGTACTTC
>TRBJ2-7|TRBV18|.|few
CASSPGSDHEQYF
TGTGCCAGCTCACCGGGTTCCGACCACGAGCAGTACTTC
>TRBJ2-3|TRBV20-1|.|.
CSARGSRGATDTQYF
TGCAGTGCTAGAGGCTCTCGGGGGGCCACAGATACGCAGTATTTT
>TRBJ1-1|TRBV7-9|TRBD1|.
CASSLGGRGDTEAFF
TGTGCCAGCAGCTTAGGGGGCAGGGGGGACACTGAAGCTTTCTTT
>TRBJ2-7|TRBV7-2|TRBD1|.
CASSLVRGQALIEQYF
TGTGCCAGCAGCTTAGTTAGGGGACAGGCGTTAATCGAGCAGTACTTC
>TRBJ2-5|TRBV6-1|.|.
CASSVWGQTQYF
TGTGCCAGCAGTGTTTGGGGCCAGACCCAGTACTTC
>TRBJ2-7|TRBV7-8|.|.
CASKGGIGSYEQYF
TGTGCCAGCAAAGGCGGGATAGGGTCCTACGAGCAGTACTTC
>TRBJ2-5|TRBV15|.|.
CATSRPQGLGETQYF
TGTGCCACCAGCAGACCTCAGGGGCTAGGGGAGACCCAGTACTTC
>TRBJ2-1|TRBV20-1|TRBD2|.
CSASKWGDYYNEQFF
TGCAGTGCTAGCAAATGGGGGGACTACTACAATGAGCAGTTCTTC
>TRBJ2-3|TRBV4-2|.|few
CASRVGTDTQYF
TGTGCCAGCCGTGTTGGAACCGATACGCAGTATTTT
>TRBJ2-7|TRBV5-1|.|.
CASSSGEVGIEQYF
TGCGCCAGCAGCTCCGGCGAGGTAGGGATCGAGCAGTACTTC
>TRBJ2-7|TRBV27|.|.
CACSLSIRGPYEQYF
TGTGCCTGCAGTTTATCGATACGGGGGCCCTACGAGCAGTACTTC
>TRBJ1-1|TRBV27|TRBD1|.
CASSLYRGSTEAFF
TGTGCCAGCAGTTTATACAGGGGATCCACTGAAGCTTTCTTT
>TRBJ1-6|TRBV12-3/TRBV12-4|.|few
CASSFDGNSPLHF
TGTGCCAGCAGTTTCGACGGAAATTCACCCCTCCACTTT
>TRBJ1-6|TRBV4-3|.|.
CASSQAPGRMNSPLHF
TGCGCCAGCAGCCAGGCCCCGGGCAGGATGAATTCACCCCTCCACTTT
>TRBJ1-2|TRBV6-2/TRBV6-3|TRBD1|.
CASGKNRGPGYGYTF
TGTGCCAGCGGTAAGAACAGGGGGCCAGGCTATGGCTACACCTTC
>TRBJ2-1|TRBV9|TRBD2|.
CASSAISGREYNEQFF
TGTGCCAGCAGCGCCATTAGCGGGAGAGAATACAATGAGCAGTTCTTC
>TRBJ2-5|TRBV27|TRBD2|.
CASSPTSGRAFQETQYF
TGTGCCAGCAGCCCTACCAGCGGGAGGGCCTTTCAAGAGACCCAGTACTTC
>TRBJ2-7|TRBV27|.|few
CASSDGGPYEQYF
TGTGCCAGCAGTGACGGGGGGCCCTACGAGCAGTACTTC
>TRBJ2-7|TRBV3-1|.|.
CASSQRVGPYEQYF
TGTGCCAGCAGCCAGCGGGTAGGTCCCTACGAGCAGTACTTC
>TRBJ2-2|TRBV6-2/TRBV6-3|.|.
CASSYSETGGTGELFF
TGTGCCAGCAGTTACTCGGAGACAGGAGGCACCGGGGAGCTGTTTTTT
>TRBJ2-7|TRBV7-2|TRBD2|.
CASSRMTPSGGGSEQYF
TGTGCCAGCAGCCGTATGACTCCTAGCGGGGGAGGGAGCGAGCAGTACTTC
>TRBJ2-1|TRBV5-1|.|.
CASSLVGFPGEQFF
TGCGCCAGCAGCTTGGTAGGGTTCCCCGGTGAGCAGTTCTTC
>TRBJ1-1|TRBV29-1|.|.
CSVAGTPNTEAFF
TGCAGCGTCGCCGGTACACCAAACACTGAAGCTTTCTTT